This T cell receptor (beta chain) was captured by sequencing in a study of beta chain features in type 1 diabetes. Regarding the study as a whole: Patients showed naive, central memory and Treg TCRB repertoires that appeared more similar than those of healthy donors.

Details on this clone: The antigen is unknown.

Per the germline V gene, CDR1 is SGHDN and CDR2 is FVKESK. The CDR3 has 12 residues. V was trimmed by 0 bases and J by 4 bases, leaving 3 bases between them. Since all of the isolated RNA was reverse transcribed, expressed TCRB transcripts were what got sequenced. The method was immunoSEQ multiplex PCR; TCRdb's version includes in-frame clones alone and lacks a portion of them. The sample yields 900,000 or so clones, 15% to 20% seen once. The chain has TRBV14 and TRBJ2-5; no definite D call. Specimen: naive CD4+ T cells from blood. The sequence derives from a woman between 18 and 30 years old in good health. The CDR3 bases are TGTGCCAGCAGCCAAGATTCAGAGACCCAGTACTTC. Translated, it gives CASSQDSETQYF. The full variable domain, rest sourced from reference TRBV14 and TRBJ2-5, is EAGVTQFPSHSVIEKGQTVTLRCDPISGHDNLYWYRRVMGKEIKFLLHFVKESKQDESGMPNNRFLAERTGGTYSTLKVQPAELEDSGVYFCASSQDSETQYFGPGTRLLVL.